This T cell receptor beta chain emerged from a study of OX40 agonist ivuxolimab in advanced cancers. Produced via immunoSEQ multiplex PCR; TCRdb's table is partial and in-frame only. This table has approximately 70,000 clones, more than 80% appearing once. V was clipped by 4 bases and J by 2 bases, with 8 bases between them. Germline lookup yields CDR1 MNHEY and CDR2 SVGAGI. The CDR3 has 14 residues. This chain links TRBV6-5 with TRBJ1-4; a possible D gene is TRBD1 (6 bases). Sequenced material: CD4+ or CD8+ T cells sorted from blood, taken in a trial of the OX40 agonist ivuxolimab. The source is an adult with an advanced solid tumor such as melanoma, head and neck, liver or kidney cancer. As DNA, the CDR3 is TGTGCCAGCAGTTCGGGGGGCACTAATGAAAAACTGTTTTTT. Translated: CASSSGGTNEKLFF.